Shown below are 26 T cell receptor beta chains from a single sample sequenced in a study of shared clonotypes between healthy human individuals. Libraries were prepared by immunoSEQ multiplex PCR; TCRdb keeps only in-frame clonotypes and omits some of them. Counted here are some 500,000 clones, roughly three quarters occurring once; the ten biggest clones make up about 11%. The specimen was PBMCs. All receptors derive from a woman aged 40 to 55 in good health. Some clones in this sample may be carry-over from other donors' samples.

The rearrangement links TRBV7-3 to TRBJ2-2, with 11 bases fitting TRBD2. Germline V lookup: CDR1 SGHTA, CDR2 FQGTGA. Unmatched junction bases numbered 8, after V lost 2 bases and J lost 6 bases. This CDR3 contains 17 residues. The CDR3 protein is CASSLALAGGPAGELFF. CDR3 nucleotide sequence: TGTGCCAGCAGCTTAGCGTTAGCGGGAGGGCCGGCCGGGGAGCTGTTTTTT.

Comment on this clone: At the DNA level, this CDR3 is encoded by other sequences in the same sample as well. This chain uses TRBV5-1 with TRBJ1-4; tentative D call: TRBD1 (5 bases). The V gene's germline CDR1 is SGHRS and CDR2 YFSETQ. V was cut by 1 base and J by 0 bases, with 13 bases left in between. The CDR3 runs 17 residues. The CDR3 protein is CASSLSTGLATNEKLFF. The CDR3 DNA reads TGCGCCAGCAGCTTGTCAACAGGACTAGCAACTAATGAAAAACTGTTTTTT. The whole variable domain, filled in from reference TRBV5-1 and TRBJ1-4, reads KAGVTQTPRYLIKTRGQQVTLSCSPISGHRSVSWYQQTPGQGLQFLFEYFSETQRNKGNFPGRFSGRQFSNSRSEMNVSTLELGDSALYLCASSLSTGLATNEKLFFGSGTQLSVL.

This chain joins TRBV29-1 and TRBJ2-4; 7 bases fit TRBD1. Germline V gene sequence: CDR1 SQVTM, CDR2 ANQGSEA. The CDR3 runs to 11 residues. V shed 8 bases and J 6 bases; nucleotides not matched to a gene: 4. As DNA, the CDR3 is TGCAGCCAGCGGACAGGAAACATTCAGTACTTC. This codes for CSQRTGNIQYF.

This clone was observed a few times. The chain uses TRBV7-8 and TRBJ1-2; 8 nucleotides align to TRBD1. The CDR3 totals 13 residues. The V gene end was trimmed by 5 bases and the J gene end by 5 bases; junction bases not matched to a gene: 4. CDR1 is SGHVS, CDR2 FQNEAQ, per germline. In nucleotides, the CDR3 is TGTGCCAGCAGCCGGACAGGGAGGTATGGCTACACCTTC. Translating gives CASSRTGRYGYTF.

J is TRBJ1-4 and V is TRBV11-2; no reliable D call. Trimming left V 5 bases short and J 8 bases short, with 9 bases between. The CDR3 covers 12 residues. CDR1 is SGHAT, CDR2 FQNNGV, per germline. In DNA, the CDR3 is TGTGCCAGCAGCCAAGATACCGAAAAACTGTTTTTT. Translated, it gives CASSQDTEKLFF.

This clone has just one count. The rearrangement uses TRBV28 and TRBJ2-5; D is unclear. CDR1 is MDHEN and CDR2 is SYDVKM in the germline V gene. The CDR3 is 15 residues long. With 4 bases removed from V and 5 bases from J, the gap between germline ends came to 17 bases. The CDR3 reads CASSSSGGLVETQYF. DNA for the CDR3: TGTGCCAGCAGTTCCTCAGGTGGTTTGGTGGAGACCCAGTACTTC.

A word on this clone: A far larger clone is off by one base, so a read error is likely. The chain couples TRBV4-3 to TRBJ1-1; no firm D call. CDR3 length: 14 amino acids. The V gene's germline CDR1 is LGHNA and CDR2 YSLEER. CDR3 DNA sequence: TGCGTCAGCAGCCAACGTACGTCGAGCACTGAAGCTTTCTTT. It yields the protein CVSSQRTSSTEAFF.

The chain is built from TRBV7-7 and TRBJ2-3; 7 nucleotides agree with TRBD1. Germline assignment: CDR1 SSHAT and CDR2 FNYEAQ (reference sequence). The length of the CDR3 is 15 residues. J gave up 0 bases and V 5 bases, and 5 bases lay outside the gene matches. CDR3 sequence (DNA): TGTGCCAGCAGCCTGGACAGGTATAGCACAGATACGCAGTATTTT. It yields the protein CASSLDRYSTDTQYF.

This clone was seen a single time. This could be a read error, since a much larger clone is one nucleotide away. This sample includes further DNA sequences coding for the same CDR3. The chain joins TRBV10-3 to TRBJ2-1; 7 nucleotides line up with TRBD2. CDR1 is ENHRY, CDR2 SYGVKD, per germline. There are 16 residues in the CDR3. Unmatched junction bases numbered 9, after V lost 2 bases and J lost 5 bases. CDR3 protein: CAISEVTSRENNEQFF. In nucleotides, the CDR3 is TGTGCCATCAGTGAGGTGACTAGCAGAGAAAACAATGAGCAGTTCTTC.

The J gene is TRBJ2-2, the V gene TRBV6-4; D possibly corresponds to TRBD2 (5 bases). Germline V gene lookup returns CDR1 MRHNA and CDR2 SNTAGT. The CDR3 totals 15 residues. V dropped 9 bases and J dropped 2 bases, with 16 bases sitting between them. CDR3: CASPPRRVNTGELFF. The CDR3 region has the DNA TGTGCCAGTCCCCCTAGGCGGGTTAACACCGGGGAGCTGTTTTTT.

As for this clone: Other DNA sequences in the sample encode the same CDR3. The chain combines TRBV5-1 with TRBJ2-5, with D unclear. Looked up from germline, CDR1 is SGHRS and CDR2 is YFSETQ. The CDR3 is 14 residues long. Trimming took 0 bases from V and 2 from J, leaving 8 bases between them. Written as DNA, the CDR3 is TGCGCCAGCAGCTTGGGACCAACACAAGAGACCCAGTACTTC. It encodes CASSLGPTQETQYF.

Concerning this clone: This sample also contains other DNA sequences that code for the same CDR3. The CDR3 sequence: CASSVGPSSYEQYF. CDR3 in DNA: TGTGCCAGCAGCGTAGGCCCTAGCTCCTACGAGCAGTACTTC. The chain employs TRBV9 and TRBJ2-7; D unresolved. V dropped 0 bases and J dropped 0 bases, with 7 bases sitting between them. The CDR3 is 14 residues long. The germline V gene encodes CDR1 SGDLS and CDR2 YYNGEE.

The CDR3 loop is CASRSKITDTQYF. The CDR3 nucleotides read TGTGCCAGCAGATCTAAGATTACAGATACGCAGTATTTT. The chain links TRBV7-2 to TRBJ2-3; D is uncertain. This CDR3 comprises 13 residues. Germline loops: CDR1 SGHTA, CDR2 FQGNSA. Trimming stripped 6 bases from V and 3 bases from J, with 10 bases between.

The rearrangement uses TRBV21-1 and TRBJ2-3; TRBD2 is the table's D call and was not checked against the DNA. TRBV21-1 is labeled a pseudogene. CDR3 size: 18 residues. CDR3 amino acids: CASSNPPSGEPSTDTQYF. CDR3 sequence (DNA): TGTGCCAGCAGCAATCCCCCTAGCGGGGAACCTAGCACAGATACGCAGTATTTT.

The rearrangement joins TRBV7-9 to TRBJ2-7; no clear D. The CDR3 spans 14 residues. Deletions cut 2 bases from V and 1 base from J, with 9 bases between. Looked up from germline, CDR1 is SEHNR and CDR2 is FQNEAQ (reference sequence). The CDR3 loop is CASSLSQRSYEQYF. For the CDR3, the DNA is TGTGCCAGCAGCTTATCCCAGAGGTCCTACGAGCAGTACTTC.

This clone was found once. The gene calls are TRBV5-1 and TRBJ2-3; 7 bases agree with TRBD1. This CDR3 is built from 14 residues. Germline lookup yields CDR1 SGHRS and CDR2 YFSETQ. The J segment lost 6 bases and the V segment lost 0 bases, leaving 4 bases of the junction unmatched. DNA for the CDR3: TGCGCCAGCAGCTTGGCACAGGGGTCCGATACGCAGTATTTT. It is translated as CASSLAQGSDTQYF.

In the case of this clone: A far larger clone is one base from this, pointing to a likely read error. The chain has TRBV4-2 and TRBJ2-5; 14 nucleotides match TRBD2. Germline V gene lookup returns CDR1 LGHNA and CDR2 YNFKEQ. This CDR3 has 17 amino acids. The CDR3 loop is CANSPRLAGGMEETQYF. The CDR3 DNA reads as TGTGCCAACAGCCCGCGACTAGCGGGAGGGATGGAAGAGACCCAGTACTTC.

The chain employs TRBV6-4 and TRBJ2-2; 9 positions match TRBD2. CDR1 is MRHNA, CDR2 SNTAGT, per germline. Germline trimming cut 3 bases from V and 1 base from J; bases unmatched to any gene: 0. The CDR3 is 15 residues long. The DNA of the CDR3 is TGTGCCAGCAGTGAGACTAGCGGGAACACCGGGGAGCTGTTTTTT. It specifies CASSETSGNTGELFF.

V is TRBV28 and J is TRBJ2-7; maybe TRBD2 (5 bases). The CDR3 totals 13 residues. CDR1 MDHEN and CDR2 SYDVKM come from the germline V gene. Deletions cut 2 bases from V and 6 bases from J, with 11 bases between. In DNA, the CDR3 is TGTGCCAGCAGTTTACCCCGGACTGGCGAGCAGTACTTC. Its translation is CASSLPRTGEQYF.

This clone appeared many times. A much more abundant neighbour one base away suggests this may be a read error. Other nucleotide sequences in the sample specify the same CDR3. The gene calls are TRBV30 and TRBJ1-1; TRBD1 might be the D (5 bases). Deletions cut 2 bases from V and 2 bases from J, with 9 bases between. CDR1 and CDR2 (germline): GTSNPN, SVGIG (reference sequence). The CDR3 totals 13 residues. The CDR3 sequence is CAWSPGRNTEAFF. The CDR3 DNA reads as TGTGCCTGGAGTCCGGGGCGTAACACTGAAGCTTTCTTT.

V is TRBV7-9 and J is TRBJ2-2; 10 nucleotides align to TRBD2. The CDR3 covers 17 residues. Germline V gene lookup returns CDR1 SEHNR and CDR2 FQNEAQ (reference sequence). The trim removed 5 bases at V and 7 bases at J, leaving 13 bases unmatched. The CDR3 here is CASSLALAGDSRGELFF. CDR3 sequence (DNA): TGTGCCAGCAGCCTGGCGCTAGCGGGAGACTCTCGCGGGGAGCTGTTTTTT.

This clone showed up many times. Other DNA sequences within the sample encode an identical CDR3. The chain carries TRBV6-1 and TRBJ1-3; D may be TRBD1 (6 bases). Germline loops: CDR1 MNHNS, CDR2 SASEGT. Trimming took 7 bases from V and 4 from J, leaving 11 bases between them. The CDR3 has 13 amino acids. CDR3: CASTGDTGNTIYF. In nucleotides, the CDR3 is TGTGCCAGCACGGGGGACACAGGAAACACCATATATTTT.

The V and J genes are TRBV28 and TRBJ2-7; TRBD2 agrees at 9 bases. V gave up 3 bases and J gave up 5 bases; unmatched junction bases: 5. From germline, CDR1 is MDHEN and CDR2 SYDVKM. This CDR3 contains 14 residues. The CDR3 reads CASSLGTSRNEQYF. DNA for the CDR3: TGTGCCAGCAGTTTGGGGACTAGCAGAAACGAGCAGTACTTC.

This chain links TRBV19 with TRBJ2-7; the match to TRBD1 covers 7 bases. Trimming took 7 bases from V and 6 from J; bases not matched to a gene: 9. The V gene's germline CDR1 is LNHDA and CDR2 SQIVND (reference sequence). This CDR3 contains 13 residues. The CDR3 nucleotides read TGTGCCAGTACGGTGGGGACAGAGGGCGAGCAGTACTTC. Translating gives CASTVGTEGEQYF.

The chain employs TRBV18 and TRBJ2-5; a possible D gene is TRBD2 (6 bases). The CDR3 has 13 amino acids. V was pared by 1 base and J by 5 bases, with 8 bases between. Germline V gene lookup returns CDR1 KGHSH and CDR2 LQKENI. DNA of the CDR3: TGTGCCAGCTCACCACGGAGCGGGGAGACCCAGTACTTC. Its translation: CASSPRSGETQYF.

The chain has TRBV7-3 and TRBJ2-5; either TRBD1 or TRBD2 may supply D (5 bases each). The CDR3 length is 16 residues. Germline V gives CDR1 SGHTA, CDR2 FQGTGA. V lost 5 bases, J lost 2 bases, and 18 bases lay in between. The CDR3 here is CASSQGTAVGQETQYF. CDR3 bases: TGTGCCAGCAGCCAAGGGACCGCGGTGGGGCAAGAGACCCAGTACTTC. Full variable domain (remainder filled in from reference TRBV7-3 and TRBJ2-5): GAGVSQTPSNKVTEKGKYVELRCDPISGHTALYWYRQSLGQGPEFLIYFQGTGAADDSGLPNDRFFAVRPEGSVSTLKIQRTERGDSAVYLCASSQGTAVGQETQYFGPGTRLLVL.